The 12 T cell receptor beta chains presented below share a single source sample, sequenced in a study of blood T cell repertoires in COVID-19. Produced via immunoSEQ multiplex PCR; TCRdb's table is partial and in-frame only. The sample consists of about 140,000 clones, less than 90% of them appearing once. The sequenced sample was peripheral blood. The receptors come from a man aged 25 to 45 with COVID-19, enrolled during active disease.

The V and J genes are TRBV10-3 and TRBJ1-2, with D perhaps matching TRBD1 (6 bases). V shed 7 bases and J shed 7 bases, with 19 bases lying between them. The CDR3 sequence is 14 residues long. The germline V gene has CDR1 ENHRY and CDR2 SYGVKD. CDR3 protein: CAITPSGGQLGYTF. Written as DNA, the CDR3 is TGTGCCATCACCCCATCGGGGGGCCAGCTTGGCTACACCTTC.

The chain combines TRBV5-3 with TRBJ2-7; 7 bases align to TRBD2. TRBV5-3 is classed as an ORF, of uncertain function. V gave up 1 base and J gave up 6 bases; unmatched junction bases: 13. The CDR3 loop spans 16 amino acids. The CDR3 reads CARSLQLAGVPVEQYF. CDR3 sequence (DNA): TGTGCCAGAAGCTTGCAACTTGCGGGAGTGCCCGTCGAGCAGTACTTC.

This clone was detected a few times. Written as DNA, the CDR3 is TGTGCCAGCAGCCCGCTTCGTTCCCCTGGAGCAACTCAGCCCCAGCATTTT. The encoded protein is CASSPLRSPGATQPQHF. This rearrangement joins TRBV27 to TRBJ1-5; D not certain. The CDR3 runs 17 residues. CDR1 and CDR2 (germline): MNHEY, SMNVEV (reference sequence). The V and J ends lost 6 bases and 6 bases respectively, with 24 bases between them.

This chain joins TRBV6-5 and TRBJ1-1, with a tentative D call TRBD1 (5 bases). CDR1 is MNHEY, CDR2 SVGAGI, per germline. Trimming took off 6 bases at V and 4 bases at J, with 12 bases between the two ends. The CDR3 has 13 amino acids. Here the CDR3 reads CASSRDRSTEAFF. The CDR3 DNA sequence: TGTGCCAGCAGCCGAGACAGATCCACTGAAGCTTTCTTT.

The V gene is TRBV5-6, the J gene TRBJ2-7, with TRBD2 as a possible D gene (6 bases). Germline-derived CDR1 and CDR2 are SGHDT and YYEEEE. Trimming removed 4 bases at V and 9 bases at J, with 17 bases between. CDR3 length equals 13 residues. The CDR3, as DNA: TGTGCCAGCAGCCGCGGGACTTCCGACGCGCAGTACTTC. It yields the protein CASSRGTSDAQYF.

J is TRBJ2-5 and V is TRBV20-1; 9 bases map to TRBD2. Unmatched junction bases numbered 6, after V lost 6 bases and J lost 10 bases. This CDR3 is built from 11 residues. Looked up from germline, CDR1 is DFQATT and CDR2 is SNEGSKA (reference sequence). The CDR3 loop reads CSAAGGQLQYF. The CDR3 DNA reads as TGCAGTGCCGCGGGGGGGCAGCTCCAGTACTTC.

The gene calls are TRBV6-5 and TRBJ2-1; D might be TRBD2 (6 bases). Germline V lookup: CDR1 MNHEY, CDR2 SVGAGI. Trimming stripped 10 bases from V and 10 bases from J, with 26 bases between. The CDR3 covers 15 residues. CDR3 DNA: TGTGCCATCCGGGAACTTGGGACTCCGGGTGGGGAGCAGTTCTTC. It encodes CAIRELGTPGGEQFF.

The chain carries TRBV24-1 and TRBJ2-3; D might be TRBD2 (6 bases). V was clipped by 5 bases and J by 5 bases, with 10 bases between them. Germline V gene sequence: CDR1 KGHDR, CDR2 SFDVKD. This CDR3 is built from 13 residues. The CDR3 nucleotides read TGTGCCACCAGTGTCCACGGGAGAGATACGCAGTATTTT. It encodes CATSVHGRDTQYF.

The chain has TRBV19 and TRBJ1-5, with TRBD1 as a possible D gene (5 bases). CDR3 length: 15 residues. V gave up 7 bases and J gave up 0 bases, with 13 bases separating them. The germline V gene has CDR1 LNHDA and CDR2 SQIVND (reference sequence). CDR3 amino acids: CASKQGPYSNQPQHF. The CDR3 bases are TGTGCCAGTAAGCAGGGCCCCTATAGCAATCAGCCCCAGCATTTT. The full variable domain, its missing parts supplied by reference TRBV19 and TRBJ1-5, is DGGITQSPKYLFRKEGQNVTLSCEQNLNHDAMYWYRQDPGQGLRLIYYSQIVNDFQKGDIAEGYSVSREKKESFPLTVTSAQKNPTAFYLCASKQGPYSNQPQHFGDGTRLSIL.

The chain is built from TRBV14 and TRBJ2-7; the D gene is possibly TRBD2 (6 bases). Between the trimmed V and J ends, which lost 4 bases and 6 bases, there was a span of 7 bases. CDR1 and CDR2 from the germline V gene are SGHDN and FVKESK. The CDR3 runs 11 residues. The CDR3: CASSLGGEQYF. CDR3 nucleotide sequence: TGTGCCAGCAGCCTGGGAGGCGAGCAGTACTTC. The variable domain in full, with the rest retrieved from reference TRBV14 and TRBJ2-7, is EAGVTQFPSHSVIEKGQTVTLRCDPISGHDNLYWYRRVMGKEIKFLLHFVKESKQDESGMPNNRFLAERTGGTYSTLKVQPAELEDSGVYFCASSLGGEQYFGPGTRLTVT.

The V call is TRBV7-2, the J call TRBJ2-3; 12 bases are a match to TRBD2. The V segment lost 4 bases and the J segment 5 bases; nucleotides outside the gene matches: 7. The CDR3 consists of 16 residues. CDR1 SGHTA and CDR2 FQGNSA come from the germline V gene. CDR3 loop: CASSSSGRVGGDTQYF. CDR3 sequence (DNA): TGTGCCAGCAGCTCTAGCGGGAGGGTGGGGGGAGATACGCAGTATTTT.

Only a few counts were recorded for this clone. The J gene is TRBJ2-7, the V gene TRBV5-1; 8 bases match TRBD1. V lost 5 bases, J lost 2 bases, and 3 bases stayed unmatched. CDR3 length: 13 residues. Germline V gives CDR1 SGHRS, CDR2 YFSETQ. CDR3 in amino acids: CASRSTGAYEQYF. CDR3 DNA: TGCGCCAGCAGATCGACAGGGGCCTACGAGCAGTACTTC.